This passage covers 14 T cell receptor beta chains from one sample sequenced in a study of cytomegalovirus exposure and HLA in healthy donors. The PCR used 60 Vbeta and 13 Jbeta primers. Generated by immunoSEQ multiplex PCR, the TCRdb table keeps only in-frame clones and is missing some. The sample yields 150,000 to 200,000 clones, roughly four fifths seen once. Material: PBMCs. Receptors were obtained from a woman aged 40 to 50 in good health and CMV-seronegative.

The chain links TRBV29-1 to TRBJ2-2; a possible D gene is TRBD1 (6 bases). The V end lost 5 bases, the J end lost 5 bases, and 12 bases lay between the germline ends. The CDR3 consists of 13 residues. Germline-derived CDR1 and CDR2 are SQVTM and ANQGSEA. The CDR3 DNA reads TGCAGCGTTTTTGTTACAGGGACCGGGGAGCTGTTTTTT. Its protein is CSVFVTGTGELFF.

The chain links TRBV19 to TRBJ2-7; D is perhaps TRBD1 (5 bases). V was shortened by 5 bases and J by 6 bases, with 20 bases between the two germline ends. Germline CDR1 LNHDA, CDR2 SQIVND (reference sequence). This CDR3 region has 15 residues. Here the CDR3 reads CASSSYRLPLSEQYF. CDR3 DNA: TGTGCCAGTAGTTCGTACAGGCTCCCCTTGAGCGAGCAGTACTTC.

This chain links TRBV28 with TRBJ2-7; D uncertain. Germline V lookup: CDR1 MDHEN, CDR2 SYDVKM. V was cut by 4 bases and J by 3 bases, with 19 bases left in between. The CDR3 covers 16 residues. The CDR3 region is CASSSPDTVDVYEQYF. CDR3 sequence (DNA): TGTGCCAGCAGTTCCCCTGACACCGTTGACGTCTACGAGCAGTACTTC.

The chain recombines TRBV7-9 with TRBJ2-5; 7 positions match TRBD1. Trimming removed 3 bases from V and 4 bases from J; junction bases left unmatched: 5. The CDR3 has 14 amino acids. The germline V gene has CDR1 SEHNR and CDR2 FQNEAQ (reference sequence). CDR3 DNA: TGTGCCAGCAGCTTGCGGCAGGGGGTAGAGACCCAGTACTTC. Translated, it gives CASSLRQGVETQYF.

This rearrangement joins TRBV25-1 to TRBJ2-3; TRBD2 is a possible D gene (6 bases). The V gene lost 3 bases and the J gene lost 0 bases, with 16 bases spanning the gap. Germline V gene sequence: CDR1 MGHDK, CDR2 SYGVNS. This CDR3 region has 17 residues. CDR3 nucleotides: TGTGCCAGCAGTGAGGTTGTGGCGGGGCTAAGCACAGATACGCAGTATTTT. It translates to CASSEVVAGLSTDTQYF.

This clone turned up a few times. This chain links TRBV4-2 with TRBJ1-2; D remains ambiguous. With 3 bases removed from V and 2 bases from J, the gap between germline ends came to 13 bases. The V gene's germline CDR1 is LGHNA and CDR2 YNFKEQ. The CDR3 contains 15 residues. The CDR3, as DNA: TGTGCCAGCAGCCACAAGAGACTAAAGAACTATGGCTACACCTTC. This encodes CASSHKRLKNYGYTF.

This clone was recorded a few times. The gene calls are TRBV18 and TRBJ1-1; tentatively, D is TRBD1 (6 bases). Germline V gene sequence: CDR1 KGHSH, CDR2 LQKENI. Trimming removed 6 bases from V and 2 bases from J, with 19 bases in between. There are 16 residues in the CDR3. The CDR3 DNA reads TGTGCCAGCTCGAGAAGACAGGCCACGGACAACACTGAAGCTTTCTTT. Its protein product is CASSRRQATDNTEAFF.

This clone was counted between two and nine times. The CDR3 bases are TGTGCCAGCAGTTATACTGGGACAACAGGCTACACCTTC. The encoded protein is CASSYTGTTGYTF. The J gene is TRBJ1-2, the V gene TRBV6-5; a possible D gene is TRBD1 (6 bases). V dropped 3 bases and J dropped 8 bases, with 13 bases sitting between them. Per the germline V gene, CDR1 is MNHEY and CDR2 is SVGAGI. This CDR3 comprises 13 residues.

The CDR3 spells CASSLRSWDRVFSETQYF. In DNA form, the CDR3 reads TGTGCCAGCAGTTTACGGTCCTGGGACAGGGTCTTCAGTGAGACCCAGTACTTC. The V call is TRBV6-8, the J call TRBJ2-5; TRBD1 aligns across 9 bases. The CDR3 sequence is 18 residues long. Trimming at V came to 4 bases and at J to 5 bases, leaving 17 bases not matched to a gene. Germline-derived CDR1 and CDR2 are MNHGY and SAAAGT.

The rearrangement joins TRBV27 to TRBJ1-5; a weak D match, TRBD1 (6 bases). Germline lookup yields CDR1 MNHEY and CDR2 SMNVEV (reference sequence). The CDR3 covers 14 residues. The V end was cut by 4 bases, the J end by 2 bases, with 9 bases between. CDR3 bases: TGTGCCAGCAGTTCGTACAGGGGCAATCAGCCCCAGCATTTT. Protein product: CASSSYRGNQPQHF.

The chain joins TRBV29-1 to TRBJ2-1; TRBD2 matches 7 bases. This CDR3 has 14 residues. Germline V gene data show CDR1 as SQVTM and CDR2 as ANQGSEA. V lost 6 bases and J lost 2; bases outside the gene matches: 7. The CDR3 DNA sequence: TGCAGCGTGGGGGAGCGGGGAGCCTACAATGAGCAGTTCTTC. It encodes CSVGERGAYNEQFF.

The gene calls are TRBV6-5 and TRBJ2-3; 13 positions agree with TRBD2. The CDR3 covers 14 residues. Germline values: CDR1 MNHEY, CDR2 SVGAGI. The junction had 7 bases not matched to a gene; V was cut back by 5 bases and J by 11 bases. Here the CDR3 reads CASSQARTSGRQYF. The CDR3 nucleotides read TGTGCCAGCAGTCAAGCGAGGACTAGCGGGAGGCAGTATTTT.

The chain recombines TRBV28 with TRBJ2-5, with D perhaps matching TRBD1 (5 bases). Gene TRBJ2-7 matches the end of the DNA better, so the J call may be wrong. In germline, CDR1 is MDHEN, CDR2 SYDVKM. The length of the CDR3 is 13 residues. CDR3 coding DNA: TGTGCCAGCAGTTTTCATGTGGACAACGAGCAGTACTTC. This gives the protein CASSFHVDNEQYF.

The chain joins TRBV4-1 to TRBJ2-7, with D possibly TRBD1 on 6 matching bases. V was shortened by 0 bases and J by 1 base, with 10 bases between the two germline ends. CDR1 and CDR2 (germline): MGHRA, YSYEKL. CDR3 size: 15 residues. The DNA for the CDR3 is TGCGCCAGCAGCCAAGATCCGACAGGTTCCTACGAGCAGTACTTC. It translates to CASSQDPTGSYEQYF.